This TCR beta chain comes out of a study of T cell repertoires in cytomegalovirus infection. For the study at large: TCR beta signatures that were public indicated CMV infection and matching HLA type. Study-level points and caveats: Accumulated public TCR beta family frequency recognized individuals carrying CMV together with the relevant HLA. The ex vivo response was dominated by HLA-C-restricted CMV-specific TCR beta clonotypes.

V lost 3 bases and J 3 bases, leaving 10 bases between the germline ends. CDR1 and CDR2 from the germline V gene are LGHNT and FRNRAP. This CDR3 comprises 14 residues. Using its own MiXCR run on the reads, TCRdb lists one record per CDR3 protein. The sample records approximately 1,000,000 distinct CDR3 sequences, about a third being singletons. In the case of this clonotype: Antigen: not known.

This receptor was identified in a human donor in good health (CMV status not recorded). Some clones in this sample may be carry-over from other donors' samples. Specimen: cultured CD8+ T cells from PBMCs, collected from culture after CMV antigen stimulation. V gene TRBV12-5 combines with J gene TRBJ2-3; weak D call: TRBD2 (6 bases). CDR3: CASGFPGETDTQYF. Written as DNA, the CDR3 is TGTGCTAGTGGTTTCCCGGGGGAGACAGATACGCAGTATTTT.